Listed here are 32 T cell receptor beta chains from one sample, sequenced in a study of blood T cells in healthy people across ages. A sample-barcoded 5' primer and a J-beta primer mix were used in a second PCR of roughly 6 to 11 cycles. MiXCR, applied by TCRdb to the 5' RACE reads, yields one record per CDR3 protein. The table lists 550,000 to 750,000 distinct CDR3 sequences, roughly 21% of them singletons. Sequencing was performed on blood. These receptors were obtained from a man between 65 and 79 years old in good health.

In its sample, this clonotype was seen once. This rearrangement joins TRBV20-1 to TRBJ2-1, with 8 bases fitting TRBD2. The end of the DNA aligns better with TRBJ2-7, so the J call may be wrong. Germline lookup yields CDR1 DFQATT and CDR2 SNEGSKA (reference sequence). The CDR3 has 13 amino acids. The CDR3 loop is CSAGGASAYEQYF. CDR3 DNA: TGCAGTGCCGGGGGGGCATCAGCCTACGAGCAGTACTTC.

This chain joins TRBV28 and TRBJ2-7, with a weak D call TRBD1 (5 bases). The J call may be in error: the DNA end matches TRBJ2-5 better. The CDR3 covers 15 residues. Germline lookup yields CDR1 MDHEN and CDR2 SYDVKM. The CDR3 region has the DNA TGTGCCAGCAGCCAACGGACACCCCAGCCGAAGACCCAGTACTTC. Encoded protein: CASSQRTPQPKTQYF.

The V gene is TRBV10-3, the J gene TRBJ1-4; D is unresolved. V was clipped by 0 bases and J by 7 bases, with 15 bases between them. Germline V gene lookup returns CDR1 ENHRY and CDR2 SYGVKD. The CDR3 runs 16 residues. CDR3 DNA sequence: TGTGCCATCAGTGAGTCCCAGCAGCCTGGCTTTGAAAAACTGTTTTTT. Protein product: CAISESQQPGFEKLFF.

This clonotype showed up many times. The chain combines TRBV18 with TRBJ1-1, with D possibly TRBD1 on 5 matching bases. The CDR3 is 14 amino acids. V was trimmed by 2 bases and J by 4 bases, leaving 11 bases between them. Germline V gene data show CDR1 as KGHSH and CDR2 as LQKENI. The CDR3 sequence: CASSPSGGGTEAFF. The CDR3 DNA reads TGTGCCAGCTCACCATCGGGGGGAGGCACTGAAGCTTTCTTT.

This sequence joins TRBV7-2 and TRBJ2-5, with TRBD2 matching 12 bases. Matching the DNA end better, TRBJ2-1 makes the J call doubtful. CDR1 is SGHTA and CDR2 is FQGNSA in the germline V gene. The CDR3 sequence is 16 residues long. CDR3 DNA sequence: TGTGCCAGCAGCCCAGGACTAGCGGGAAGGACGGGTGAGCAGTTCTTC. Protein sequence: CASSPGLAGRTGEQFF.

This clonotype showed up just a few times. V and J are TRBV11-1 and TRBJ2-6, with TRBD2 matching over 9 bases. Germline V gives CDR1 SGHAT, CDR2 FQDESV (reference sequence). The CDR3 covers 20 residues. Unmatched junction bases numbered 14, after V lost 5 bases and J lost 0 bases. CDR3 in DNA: TGTGCCAGCAGCCCGGACCCATTTAGCGGGAGAAGCTCTGGGGCCAACGTCCTGACTTTC. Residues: CASSPDPFSGRSSGANVLTF.

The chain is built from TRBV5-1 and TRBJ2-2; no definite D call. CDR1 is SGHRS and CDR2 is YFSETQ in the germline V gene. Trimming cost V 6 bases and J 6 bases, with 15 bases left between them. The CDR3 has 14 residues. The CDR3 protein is CASMKGNRAGELFF. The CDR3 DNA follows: TGCGCCAGCATGAAAGGGAACCGGGCCGGGGAGCTGTTTTTT. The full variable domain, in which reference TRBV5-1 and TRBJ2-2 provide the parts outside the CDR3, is KAGVTQTPRYLIKTRGQQVTLSCSPISGHRSVSWYQQTPGQGLQFLFEYFSETQRNKGNFPGRFSGRQFSNSRSEMNVSTLELGDSALYLCASMKGNRAGELFFGEGSRLTVL.

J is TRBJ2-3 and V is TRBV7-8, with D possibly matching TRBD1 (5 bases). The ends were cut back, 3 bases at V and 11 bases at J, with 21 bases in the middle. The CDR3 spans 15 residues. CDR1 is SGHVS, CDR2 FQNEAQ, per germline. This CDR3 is CASSFPFGPAGKQYF. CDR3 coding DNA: TGTGCCAGCAGCTTTCCCTTCGGTCCCGCAGGGAAGCAGTATTTT.

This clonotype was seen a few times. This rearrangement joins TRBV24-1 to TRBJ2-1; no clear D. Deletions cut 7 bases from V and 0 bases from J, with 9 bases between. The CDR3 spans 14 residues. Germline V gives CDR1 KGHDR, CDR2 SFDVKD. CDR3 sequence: CATSALGSYNEQFF. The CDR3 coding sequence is TGTGCCACCAGCGCGCTCGGCTCCTACAATGAGCAGTTCTTC.

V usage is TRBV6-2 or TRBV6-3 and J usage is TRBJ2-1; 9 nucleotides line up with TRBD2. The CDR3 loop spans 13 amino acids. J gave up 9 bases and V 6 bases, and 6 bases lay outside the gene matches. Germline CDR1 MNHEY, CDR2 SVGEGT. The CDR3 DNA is TGTGCCAGCAGACTTAGCGGGAGAGGTGAGCAGTTCTTC. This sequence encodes CASRLSGRGEQFF.

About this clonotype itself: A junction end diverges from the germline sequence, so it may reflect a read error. CDR3 sequence: CASSLNGVETLYF. DNA of the CDR3: TGTGCCAGCAGTTTAAACGGGGTCGAGACCCTGTACTTC. The rearrangement uses TRBV28 and TRBJ2-5, with a possible D match to TRBD2 (5 bases). CDR3 length equals 13 residues. CDR1 MDHEN and CDR2 SYDVKM come from the germline V gene.

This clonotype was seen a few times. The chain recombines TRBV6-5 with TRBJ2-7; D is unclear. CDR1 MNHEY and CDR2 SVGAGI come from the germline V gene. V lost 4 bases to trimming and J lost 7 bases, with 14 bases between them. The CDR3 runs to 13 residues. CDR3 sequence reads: CASSSRPPEEQYF. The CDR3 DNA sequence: TGTGCCAGCAGTTCGCGGCCCCCGGAGGAGCAGTACTTC.

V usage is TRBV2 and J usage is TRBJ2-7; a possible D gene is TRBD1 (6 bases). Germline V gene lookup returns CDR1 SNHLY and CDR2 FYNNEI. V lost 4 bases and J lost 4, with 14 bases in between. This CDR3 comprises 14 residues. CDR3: CASSVNRVSYEQYF. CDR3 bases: TGTGCCAGCAGTGTGAACAGGGTTTCGTACGAGCAGTACTTC. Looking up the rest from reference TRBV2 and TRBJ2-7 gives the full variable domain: EPEVTQTPSHQVTQMGQEVILRCVPISNHLYFYWYRQILGQKVEFLVSFYNNEISEKSEIFDDQFSVERPDGSNFTLKIRSTKLEDSAMYFCASSVNRVSYEQYFGPGTRLTVT.

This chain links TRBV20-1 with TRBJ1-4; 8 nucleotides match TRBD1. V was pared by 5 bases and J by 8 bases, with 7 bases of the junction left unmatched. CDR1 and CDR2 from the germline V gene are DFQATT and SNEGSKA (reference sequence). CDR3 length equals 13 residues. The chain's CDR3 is CSAQTGVGEKLFF. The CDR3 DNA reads TGCAGTGCTCAGACAGGGGTTGGCGAAAAACTGTTTTTT.

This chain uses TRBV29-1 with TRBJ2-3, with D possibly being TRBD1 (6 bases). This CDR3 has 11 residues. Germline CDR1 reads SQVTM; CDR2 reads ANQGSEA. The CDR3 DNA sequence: TGCTCTGGGGGCCACACAGATACGCAGTATTTT. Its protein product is CSGGHTDTQYF.

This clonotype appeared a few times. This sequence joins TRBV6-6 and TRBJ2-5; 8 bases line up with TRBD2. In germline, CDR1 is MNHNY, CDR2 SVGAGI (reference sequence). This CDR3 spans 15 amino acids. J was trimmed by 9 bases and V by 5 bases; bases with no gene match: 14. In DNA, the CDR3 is TGTGCCAGCAGTCCACAAACAGCGGGAGCCCAGGCCCAGTACTTC. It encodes CASSPQTAGAQAQYF.

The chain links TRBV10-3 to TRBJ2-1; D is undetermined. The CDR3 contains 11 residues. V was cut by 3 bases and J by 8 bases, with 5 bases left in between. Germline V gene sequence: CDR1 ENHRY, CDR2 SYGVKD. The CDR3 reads CAISDYDEQFF. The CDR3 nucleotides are TGTGCCATCAGTGATTACGATGAGCAGTTCTTC.

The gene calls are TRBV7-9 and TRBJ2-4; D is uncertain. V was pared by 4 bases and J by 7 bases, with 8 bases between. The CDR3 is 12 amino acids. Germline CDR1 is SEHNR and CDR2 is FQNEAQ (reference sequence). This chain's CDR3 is CASSSALNIQYF. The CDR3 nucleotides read TGTGCCAGCAGCTCCGCACTTAACATTCAGTACTTC.

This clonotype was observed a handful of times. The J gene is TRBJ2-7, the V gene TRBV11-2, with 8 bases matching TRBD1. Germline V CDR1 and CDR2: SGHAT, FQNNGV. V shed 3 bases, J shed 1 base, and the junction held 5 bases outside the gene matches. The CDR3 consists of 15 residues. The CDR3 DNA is TGTGCCAGCAGCTTCATAGGGGACAGGTCCTACGAGCAGTACTTC. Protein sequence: CASSFIGDRSYEQYF.

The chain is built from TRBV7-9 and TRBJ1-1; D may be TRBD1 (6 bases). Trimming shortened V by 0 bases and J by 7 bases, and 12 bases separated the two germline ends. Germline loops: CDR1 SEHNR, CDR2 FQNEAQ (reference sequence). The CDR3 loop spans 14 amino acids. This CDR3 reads CASSLAFTGNEAFF. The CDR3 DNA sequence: TGTGCCAGCAGCTTAGCGTTCACAGGGAATGAAGCTTTCTTT. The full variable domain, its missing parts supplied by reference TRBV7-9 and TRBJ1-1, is DTGVSQNPRHKITKRGQNVTFRCDPISEHNRLYWYRQTLGQGPEFLTYFQNEAQLEKSRLLSDRFSAERPKGSFSTLEIQRTEQGDSAMYLCASSLAFTGNEAFFGQGTRLTVV.

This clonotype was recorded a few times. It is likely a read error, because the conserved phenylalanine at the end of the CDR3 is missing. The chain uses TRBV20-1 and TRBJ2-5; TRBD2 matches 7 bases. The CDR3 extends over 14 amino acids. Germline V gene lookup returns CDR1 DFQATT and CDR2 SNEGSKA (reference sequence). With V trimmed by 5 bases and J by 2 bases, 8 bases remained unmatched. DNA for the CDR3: TGCAGTGCTCCAGAAGCGGGACCACAAGAGACCCAGTACCTC. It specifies CSAPEAGPQETQYL.

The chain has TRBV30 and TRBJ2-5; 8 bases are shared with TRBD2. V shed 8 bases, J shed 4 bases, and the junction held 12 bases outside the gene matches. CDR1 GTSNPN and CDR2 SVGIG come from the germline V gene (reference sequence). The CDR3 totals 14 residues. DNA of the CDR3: TGTGCCAGTTCAAACGGACTAGCCAGAGAGACCCAGTACTTC. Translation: CASSNGLARETQYF.

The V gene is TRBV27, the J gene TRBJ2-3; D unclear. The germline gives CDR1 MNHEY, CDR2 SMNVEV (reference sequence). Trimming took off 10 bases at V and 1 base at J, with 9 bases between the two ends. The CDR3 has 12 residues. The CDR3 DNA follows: TGTGCCATCCGGATTGGCACAGATACGCAGTATTTT. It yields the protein CAIRIGTDTQYF.

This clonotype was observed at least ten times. CDR3 DNA: TGTGCCAGCCAACAGTTGAATGAAAAACTGTTTTTT. This sequence encodes CASQQLNEKLFF. The chain employs TRBV2 and TRBJ1-4; D remains unclear. CDR1 is SNHLY and CDR2 is FYNNEI in the germline V gene. Trimming cost V 8 bases and J 5 bases, with 9 bases left between them. The CDR3 consists of 12 residues.

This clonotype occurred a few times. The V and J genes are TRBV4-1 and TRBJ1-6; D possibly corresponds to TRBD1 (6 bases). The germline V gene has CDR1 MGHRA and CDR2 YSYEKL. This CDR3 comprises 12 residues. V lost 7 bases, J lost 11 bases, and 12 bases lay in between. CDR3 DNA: TGCGCCAGCAACCGCCAGGGGACACCCCTCCACTTT. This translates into CASNRQGTPLHF.

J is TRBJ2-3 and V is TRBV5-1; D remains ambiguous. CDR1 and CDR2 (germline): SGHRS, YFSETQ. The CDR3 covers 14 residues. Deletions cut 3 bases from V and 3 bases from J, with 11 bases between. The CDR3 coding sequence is TGCGCCAGCAGCTCCGTAGCAGATACAGATACGCAGTATTTT. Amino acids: CASSSVADTDTQYF.

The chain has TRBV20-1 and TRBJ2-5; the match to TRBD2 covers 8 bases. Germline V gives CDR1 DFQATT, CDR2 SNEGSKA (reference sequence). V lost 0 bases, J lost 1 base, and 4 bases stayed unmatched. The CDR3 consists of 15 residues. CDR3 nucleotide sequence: TGCAGTGCTAGAGAACCTAGCGGGTCCCAAGAGACCCAGTACTTC. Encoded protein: CSAREPSGSQETQYF.

The CDR3 spells CASSYGGITYEQYF. The CDR3 coding sequence is TGTGCCAGCAGTTACGGCGGGATAACCTACGAGCAGTACTTC. The genes are TRBV6-6 and TRBJ2-7; perhaps TRBD2 as D (6 bases). The germline CDR1 and CDR2 sequences are MNHNY and SVGAGI (reference sequence). Trimming took off 2 bases at V and 2 bases at J, with 10 bases between the two ends. There are 14 residues in the CDR3.

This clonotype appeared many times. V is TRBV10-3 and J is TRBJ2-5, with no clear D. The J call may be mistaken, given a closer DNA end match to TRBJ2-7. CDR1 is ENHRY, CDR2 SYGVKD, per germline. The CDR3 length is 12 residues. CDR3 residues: CAISVGNYEQYF. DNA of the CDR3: TGTGCCATCAGTGTGGGCAACTACGAGCAGTACTTC.

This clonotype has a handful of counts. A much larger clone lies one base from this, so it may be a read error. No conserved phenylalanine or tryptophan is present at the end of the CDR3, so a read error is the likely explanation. This chain's CDR3 is CASSYLSGPYEQYL. The CDR3, as DNA: TGTGCCAGCAGTTACCTCTCAGGGCCCTACGAGCAGTACCTC. The V call is TRBV6-6, the J call TRBJ2-7, with D tentatively TRBD1 (5 bases). The ends were cut back, 2 bases at V and 2 bases at J, with 10 bases in the middle. The CDR3 spans 14 residues. CDR1 is MNHNY and CDR2 is SVGAGI in the germline V gene (reference sequence).

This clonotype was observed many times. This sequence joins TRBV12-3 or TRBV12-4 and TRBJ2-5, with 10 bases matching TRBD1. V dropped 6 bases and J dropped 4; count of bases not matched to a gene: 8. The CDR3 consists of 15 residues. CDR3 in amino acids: CASSTGQGSLETQYF. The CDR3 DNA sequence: TGTGCCAGCAGCACGGGACAGGGGAGTCTAGAGACCCAGTACTTC.

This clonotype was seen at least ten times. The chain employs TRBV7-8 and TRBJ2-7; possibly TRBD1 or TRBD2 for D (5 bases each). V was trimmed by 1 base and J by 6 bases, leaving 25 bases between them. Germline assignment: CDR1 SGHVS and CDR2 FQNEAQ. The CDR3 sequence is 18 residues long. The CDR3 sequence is CASSLVVGTDRLTVEQYF. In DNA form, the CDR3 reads TGTGCCAGCAGCTTAGTCGTCGGGACCGATCGACTTACCGTCGAGCAGTACTTC. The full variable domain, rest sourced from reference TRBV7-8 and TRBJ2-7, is GAGVSQSPRYKVAKRGQDVALRCDPISGHVSLFWYQQALGQGPEFLTYFQNEAQLDKSGLPSDRFFAERPEGSVSTLKIQRTQQEDSAVYLCASSLVVGTDRLTVEQYFGPGTRLTVT.